This T cell receptor (beta chain) comes out of a study of molecular identifiers for immune sequencing clone quantification (dated by TCRdb to 2017 to 2018). In the study overall: For a replicate experiment, RNA from 20,000 or 100,000 naive CD8 T cells was divided into five aliquots, of which four were sequenced. This methods study benchmarked molecular-identifier clustering-based TCR repertoire sequencing (MIDCIRS) and TCR RNA copy counting, using CD8 T cells to do so.

Points on this clonotype: No cognate antigen has been identified for it. No per-base quality is available; no much larger clone lies one base away.

What the authors observed across the whole study: The naive libraries included spiked-in Jurkat TCR RNA (10 copies' worth), and this RNA is not part of the donor repertoire. Modeling indicated roughly 3.3 TCR RNA copies recovered per cell, compared with around 11 by digital PCR, which implies a capture efficiency of around 30%. A single cell's worth of spiked-in Jurkat TCR RNA was reported detectable even among 750,000 to 1,000,000 naive CD8 T cells. Clones above 20 RNA copies held over 99% of molecules in CMV-specific effector cells but under 1% in naive cells. Without barcode sub-clustering, chimeric consensus sequences inflated TCR diversity; chimeras reached as high as 47%. Highly expanded clone sizes could be underestimated because identical TCR molecules may share a barcode.

Library preparation was by PCR. The run used a NextSeq 500. Bulk TCR libraries were made following a previously described method, with the TCR primers given in Table S5. The Qiagen AllPrep DNA/RNA kit was used to purify total RNA. Before analysis, reads from multiple sequencing runs of the same library were pooled. Per the authors' processing: Reads were retained only if the reads had an exact TCR constant sequence, and the retained reads were trimmed to 150 nt and grouped according to their 12-nt molecular barcodes. Within each barcode group, reads were sub-clustered at a 15% Levenshtein threshold, and quality-weighted consensus sequences were built per RNA molecule. Non-functional sequences were discarded, and so were lower-count sequences lying one edit away from another sequence. Based on a fit of two negative binomial distributions, barcode sub-clusters having less than 20% of the maximum read count were discarded. The raw public data were reprocessed by TCRdb itself: fastp quality trimming at Q25, MiXCR clonotype calling, in-frame beta chains only. Entries are consolidated by CDR3 protein sequence, retaining the most common genes and DNA. It is TCRdb's table, rather than the study itself, that gives the V and J calls and clone size. This sample comprises about 500,000 distinct CDR3 sequences, 25% of them detected only once. The ten largest clones represent approximately 0.8% of the sample.

The germline V gene sets CDR1 to MGHDK and CDR2 to SYGVNS. V loses 6 bases of germline sequence and J loses 0 bases, and the interval between the two ends is 15 bases. Inclusive of the bounding cysteine and phenylalanine, the CDR3 is 17 residues long. Only the CDR3 DNA is retained, 51 bases long and in frame from the first base. Libraries of naive CD8 T cells were built from anywhere between roughly 18,000 and 1,000,000 sorted cells, with 10%, 30% or 50% of the purified RNA used. Naive CD8 T cells, defined as CD8+CD4-CCR7+CD45RA+, were FACS-sorted into RLT Plus buffer on a BD FACSAria II. To test detection sensitivity, Jurkat RNA equal to some 11 TCR copies was added to samples of 20,000-1,000,000 naive CD8 T cells. CD8 T cells were enriched with RosetteSep CD8+ T Cell Enrichment Cocktail and Ficoll-Paque, followed by ACK red cell lysis.

The V and J segments used are TRBV25-1 and TRBJ1-6; no D gene call is confident. The sequencing input was naive CD8+ T cells from blood, with Jurkat cell RNA spiked in. The meaning of the sample's cell subset or site label: FACS-sorted CD8+CD4-CCR7+CD45RA+ naive T cells. This sequence was found in a human donor in good health. Some libraries in this study had Jurkat cell RNA spiked in. The CDR3 has the sequence CASSWETLSSYNSPLHF. The DNA sequence is TGTGCCAGCAGCTGGGAGACTTTAAGCTCCTATAATTCACCCCTCCACTTT.